This record covers a single T cell receptor beta chain. This sample was taken from a study of T-cell memory formation after mild COVID-19. TCRdb itself ran the 5' RACE reads through MiXCR, one entry per CDR3 protein. Here the sample spans 400,000 to 550,000 distinct CDR3 sequences, around a quarter being singletons. Germline V gives CDR1 SGHDT, CDR2 YYEEEE. J was trimmed by 3 bases and V by 0 bases; bases with no gene match: 13. The CDR3 is made up of 18 amino acids. The chain is built from TRBV5-6 and TRBJ1-2; TRBD1 matches 8 bases. Input material: PBMCs or a T cell subset sorted from them (not recorded which). This sequence was found in an adult woman who had mild COVID-19 (a few samples of this study predate the infection). Cell type and time point are not known. CDR3 DNA sequence: TGTGCCAGCAGCTTGGTCCGGGACAGGTCCCCCCCCTACTATGGCTACACCTTC. Its translation: CASSLVRDRSPPYYGYTF.